A selection of T cell receptor beta chains follows, all from one sample in a study of OX40 agonist ivuxolimab in advanced cancers. Here immunoSEQ multiplex PCR was the method, and the copy in TCRdb shows in-frame clones only, minus some. The data hold tens of thousands of clones, with about 91% observed a single time. The source material was CD4+ or CD8+ T cells sorted from blood, sampled in a trial of the OX40 agonist ivuxolimab. Receptors originate from an adult with an advanced solid tumor such as melanoma, head and neck, liver or kidney cancer. Both conserved end residues are part of each CDR3. Fields, in order: J gene, D gene, V gene, clone size, CDR3 DNA, CDR3 protein. A D gene is named only where the DNA matches it firmly. Some rows have no size entry. The others give once, few or many, or a class for an expanded clone.

TRBJ2-5 - TRBV5-1 - TGCGCCAGCAGCTTGGGAACAGGGACGACGACCCAGTACTTC CASSLGTGTTTQYF
TRBJ2-3 TRBD2 TRBV12-5 - TGTGCTAGTGGCCGACTAGCGGGGAACGAAGATACGCAGTATTTT CASGRLAGNEDTQYF
TRBJ2-6 - TRBV19 - TGTGCCAGTAGTATGTCGGGGGGCGCGGGCGGGGCCAACGTCCTGACTTTC CASSMSGGAGGANVLTF
TRBJ2-7 - TRBV4-2 - TGTGCCAGCAGCCAAGGGCCTATGGGTTACTACGAGCAGTACTTC CASSQGPMGYYEQYF
TRBJ2-7 TRBD1 TRBV10-3 once TGTGCCATCAGACCGGGACAGGGGGTTGACGAGCAGTACTTC CAIRPGQGVDEQYF
TRBJ1-3 - TRBV10-3 - TGTGCCATCAGTCAGACAGAACCCTCTGGAAACACCATATATTTT CAISQTEPSGNTIYF
TRBJ1-1 - TRBV30 - TGTGCCTGGAGTGGGCTTAGACAAGGGGGATTGGCTGAAGCTTTCTTT CAWSGLRQGGLAEAFF
TRBJ2-7 - TRBV5-4 - TGTGCCAGCAGCTCGGATCCGACCGGACCGCGGGGCGAGCAGTACTTC CASSSDPTGPRGEQYF
TRBJ2-7 TRBD1 TRBV19 once TGTGCCAGTAGTATGGGTGGGACAGGAGCATACGAGCAGTACTTC CASSMGGTGAYEQYF
TRBJ1-5 TRBD1 TRBV28 - TGTGCCAGCAGTTTATCAGCCAGGGGGCTGACCAATCAGCCCCAGCATTTT CASSLSARGLTNQPQHF
TRBJ2-5 - TRBV30 - TGTGCCTGGAGGGATTCGGAGACCCAGTACTTC CAWRDSETQYF
TRBJ2-5 - TRBV4-2 once TGTGCCAGCAGCCAAGTTCGTCAGGGCGAGACCCAGTACTTC CASSQVRQGETQYF
TRBJ1-1 - TRBV6-6 - TGTGCCAGCAGCCACTTGATACAGGGATTGGCTGAAGCTTTCTTT CASSHLIQGLAEAFF
TRBJ2-5 - TRBV5-1 - TGCGCCAGCAGCCTAAGCGGGCCACAAGAGACCCAGTACTTC CASSLSGPQETQYF
TRBJ2-3 - TRBV6-1 - TGTGCCAGCAGTGAAGCGGGAGGACCCTTCGATACGCAGTATTTT CASSEAGGPFDTQYF
TRBJ1-3 - TRBV9 - TGTGCCAGCAGCGCGATCTCATCAGGGCGCTCTGGAAACACCATATATTTT CASSAISSGRSGNTIYF
TRBJ2-7 - TRBV9 - TGTGCCAGCAGCGGGGGGACAACGAGCTCCTACGAGCAGTACTTC CASSGGTTSSYEQYF
TRBJ2-3 - TRBV6-6 once TGTGCCAGCAGGCGCTCCGCCTTACTCAGCACAGATACGCAGTATTTT CASRRSALLSTDTQYF
TRBJ2-3 TRBD2 TRBV27 - TGTGCCAGCAGTTGGCGGGAGGGAGATACGCAGTATTTT CASSWREGDTQYF
TRBJ1-1 TRBD1 TRBV4-2 few TGTGCCAGCAGAGGACAGGGGAACACTGAAGCTTTCTTT CASRGQGNTEAFF
TRBJ1-1 - TRBV21-1 - TGTGCCAGCATAGGGGTGAACACTGAAGCTTTCTTT CASIGVNTEAFF
TRBJ2-2 - TRBV7-7 - TGTGCTAGCAGCCCACAGGGAAACACCGGGGAGCTGTTTTTT CASSPQGNTGELFF
TRBJ2-7 TRBD2 TRBV7-6 - TGTGCCAGCAGCTTATCCGGACTAGCGTCAGGCGAGCAGTACTTC CASSLSGLASGEQYF
TRBJ2-5 - TRBV18 - TGTGCCAGCTCATTGGACGCGGGGAAGACCCAGTACTTC CASSLDAGKTQYF
TRBJ1-1 TRBD1 TRBV30 few TGTGCCTGGAGCGGACAGGGAAGAACTGAAGCTTTCTTT CAWSGQGRTEAFF
TRBJ2-3 TRBD2 TRBV30 - TGTGCCTGGAGTAGGGGAATAGCGGGAGGCGACGCAGATACGCAGTATTTT CAWSRGIAGGDADTQYF
TRBJ1-2 - TRBV5-4 once TGTGCCAGCAGCTTGGGGACTACAGGGTCGGCCTATGGCTACACCTTC CASSLGTTGSAYGYTF
TRBJ1-2 TRBD1 TRBV27 - TGTGCCAGCACGAGGACAGGGGGAACTCTTAACTATGGCTACACCTTC CASTRTGGTLNYGYTF
TRBJ2-1 - TRBV7-3 - TGTGCCAGCAGCCGAACTAGTATTGGGTACAATGAGCAGTTCTTC CASSRTSIGYNEQFF
TRBJ2-4 - TRBV19 - TGTGCCAGTAGTATAGCGGAGGGCGCCATTCAGTACTTC CASSIAEGAIQYF
TRBJ2-1 TRBD2 TRBV15 few TGTGCCACCAGCAGAGATATGGCGGGAGGGCTCAATGAGCAGTTCTTC CATSRDMAGGLNEQFF
TRBJ2-7 - TRBV21-1 - TGTGCCAGCAACCCGGACAAGACCCGCTCCTACGAGCAGTACTTC CASNPDKTRSYEQYF
TRBJ2-3 - TRBV19 - TGTGCCAGTAGACTCTCTAGCACAGATACGCAGTATTTT CASRLSSTDTQYF